This T cell receptor (beta chain) was captured by sequencing in a study of cytomegalovirus exposure and HLA in healthy donors. Overall study results and limits: Cytomegalovirus-associated TCR beta chains were listed, numbering some 150. It was reportedly the case that the classifier diagnosed cytomegalovirus status with high specificity and sensitivity. Rarity characterized most TCR sequences, yet some public TCRs appeared in many donors.

Assay used: immunoSEQ multiplex PCR; TCRdb lists only in-frame clones, some missing. The table has roughly 330,000 clones, 87% seen once. An approximately 130-subject validation cohort, separate from the roughly 670-subject first cohort, supplied the donors. Trimming removed 5 bases from V and 5 bases from J; junction bases left unmatched: 14. This CDR3 contains 16 residues. Germline loops: CDR1 SEHNR, CDR2 FQNEAQ (reference sequence). Details on this clone: The target antigen is unknown.

This receptor was taken from a woman aged 25 to 39 in good health and CMV-seropositive. This sequence joins TRBV7-9 and TRBJ2-5, with 7 nucleotides matching TRBD2. The sequenced sample consisted of PBMCs. Written as DNA, the CDR3 is TGTGCCAGCAGCCCCAAACGAAGTGTCGGGGGGGAGACCCAGTACTTC. Amino acid sequence: CASSPKRSVGGETQYF.